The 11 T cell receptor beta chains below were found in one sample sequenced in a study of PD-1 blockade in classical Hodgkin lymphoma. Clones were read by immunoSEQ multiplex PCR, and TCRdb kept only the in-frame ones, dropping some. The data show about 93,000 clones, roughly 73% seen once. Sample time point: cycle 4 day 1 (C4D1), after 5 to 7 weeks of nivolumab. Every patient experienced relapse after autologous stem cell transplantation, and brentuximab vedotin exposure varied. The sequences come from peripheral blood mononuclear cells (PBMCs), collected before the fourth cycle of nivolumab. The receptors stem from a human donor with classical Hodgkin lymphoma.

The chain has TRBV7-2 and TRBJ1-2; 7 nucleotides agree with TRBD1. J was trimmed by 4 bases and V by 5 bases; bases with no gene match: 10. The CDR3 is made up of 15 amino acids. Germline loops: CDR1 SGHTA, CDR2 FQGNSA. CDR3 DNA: TGTGCCAGCAGCCCCAGGGACAGCCACCTCTATGGCTACACCTTC. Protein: CASSPRDSHLYGYTF.

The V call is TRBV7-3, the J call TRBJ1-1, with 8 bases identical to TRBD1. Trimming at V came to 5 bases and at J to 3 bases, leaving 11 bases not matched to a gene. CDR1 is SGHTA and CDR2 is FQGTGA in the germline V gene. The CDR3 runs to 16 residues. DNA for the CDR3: TGTGCCAGCAGCCGAAGATCGGACAGGGAAGACACTGAAGCTTTCTTT. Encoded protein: CASSRRSDREDTEAFF.

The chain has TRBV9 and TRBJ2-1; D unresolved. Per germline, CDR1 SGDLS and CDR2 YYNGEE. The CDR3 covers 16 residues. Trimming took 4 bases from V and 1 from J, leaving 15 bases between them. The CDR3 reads CASSPAPTGSYNEQFF. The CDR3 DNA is TGTGCCAGCAGCCCAGCCCCCACCGGTTCCTACAATGAGCAGTTCTTC.

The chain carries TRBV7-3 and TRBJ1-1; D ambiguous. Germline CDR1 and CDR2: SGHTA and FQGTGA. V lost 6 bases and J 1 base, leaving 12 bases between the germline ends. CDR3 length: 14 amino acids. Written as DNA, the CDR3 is TGTGCCAGCAGTTTAGACCCCGGGAACACTGAAGCTTTCTTT. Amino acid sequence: CASSLDPGNTEAFF. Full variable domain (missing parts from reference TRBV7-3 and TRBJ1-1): GAGVSQTPSNKVTEKGKYVELRCDPISGHTALYWYRQSLGQGPEFLIYFQGTGAADDSGLPNDRFFAVRPEGSVSTLKIQRTERGDSAVYLCASSLDPGNTEAFFGQGTRLTVV.

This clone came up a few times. CDR3 nucleotides: TGTGCCAGCAGCTTAAAGGCGGACCTCTATGGCTACACCTTC. This encodes CASSLKADLYGYTF. This chain links TRBV7-3 with TRBJ1-2; D remains ambiguous. The CDR3 totals 14 residues. CDR1 is SGHTA, CDR2 FQGTGA, per germline. Trimming removed 1 base at V and 4 bases at J, with 10 bases between.

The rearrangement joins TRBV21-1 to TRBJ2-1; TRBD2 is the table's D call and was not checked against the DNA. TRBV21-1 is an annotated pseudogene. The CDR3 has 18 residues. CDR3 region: CASSKGVAGEGYYNEQFF. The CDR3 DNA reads TGTGCCAGCAGCAAAGGGGTGGCGGGAGAGGGGTACTACAATGAGCAGTTCTTC.

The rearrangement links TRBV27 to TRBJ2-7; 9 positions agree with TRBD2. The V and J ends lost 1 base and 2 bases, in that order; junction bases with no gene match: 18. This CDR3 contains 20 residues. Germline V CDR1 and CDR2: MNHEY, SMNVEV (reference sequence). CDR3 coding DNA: TGTGCCAGCAGTTTATTGTCCATTAGGGCTAGCGGGGACAATACCTACGAGCAGTACTTC. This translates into CASSLLSIRASGDNTYEQYF.

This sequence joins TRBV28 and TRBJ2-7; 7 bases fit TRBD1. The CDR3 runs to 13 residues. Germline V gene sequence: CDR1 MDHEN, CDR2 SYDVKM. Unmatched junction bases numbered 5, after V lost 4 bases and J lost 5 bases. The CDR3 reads CASSYLQGDEQYF. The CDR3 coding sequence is TGTGCCAGCAGTTACCTTCAGGGGGACGAGCAGTACTTC.

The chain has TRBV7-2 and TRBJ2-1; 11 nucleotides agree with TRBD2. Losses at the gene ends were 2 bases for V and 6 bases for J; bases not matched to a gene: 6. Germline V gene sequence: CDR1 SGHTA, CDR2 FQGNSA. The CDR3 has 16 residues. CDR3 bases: TGTGCCAGCAGCTTATGGCATAGCGGGAGGGTCAATGAGCAGTTCTTC. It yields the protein CASSLWHSGRVNEQFF.

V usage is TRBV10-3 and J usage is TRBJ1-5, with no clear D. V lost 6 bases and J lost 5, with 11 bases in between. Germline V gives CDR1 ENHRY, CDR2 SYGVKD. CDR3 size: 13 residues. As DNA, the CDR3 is TGTGCCATCAGCCAGGAGAGAGATCAGCCCCAGCATTTT. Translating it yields CAISQERDQPQHF.

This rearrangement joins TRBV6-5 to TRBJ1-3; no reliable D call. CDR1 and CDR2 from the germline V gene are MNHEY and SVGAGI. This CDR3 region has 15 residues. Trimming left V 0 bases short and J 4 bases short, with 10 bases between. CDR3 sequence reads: CASSYSNSGGNTIYF. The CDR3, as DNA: TGTGCCAGCAGTTACTCGAACTCTGGCGGAAACACCATATATTTT.